The clone carrying this TCR beta chain came up a few times. The data were taken from a study of cytotoxic CD8 clonotypes in ibrutinib-treated CLL. Target depth was 1 in 200,000 to 1 in 1 million T cells, about 10x per clonotype. Profiling relied on immunoSEQ multiplex PCR, and the TCRdb table lists in-frame clones only, not all of them. Of about 140,000 clones listed, roughly 90% are singletons. Germline V CDR1 and CDR2: MNHEY, SVGAGI. V was trimmed by 8 bases and J by 3 bases, leaving 12 bases between them. The CDR3 totals 13 residues. The chain links TRBV6-5 to TRBJ2-3, with D possibly matching TRBD2 (5 bases). This receptor was identified in a human donor with chronic lymphocytic leukemia. This sample comprised PBMCs, obtained after 12 months of ibrutinib treatment. CDR3 protein: CASGTDWTDTQYF. CDR3 sequence (DNA): TGTGCCAGCGGAACGGACTGGACAGATACGCAGTATTTT.